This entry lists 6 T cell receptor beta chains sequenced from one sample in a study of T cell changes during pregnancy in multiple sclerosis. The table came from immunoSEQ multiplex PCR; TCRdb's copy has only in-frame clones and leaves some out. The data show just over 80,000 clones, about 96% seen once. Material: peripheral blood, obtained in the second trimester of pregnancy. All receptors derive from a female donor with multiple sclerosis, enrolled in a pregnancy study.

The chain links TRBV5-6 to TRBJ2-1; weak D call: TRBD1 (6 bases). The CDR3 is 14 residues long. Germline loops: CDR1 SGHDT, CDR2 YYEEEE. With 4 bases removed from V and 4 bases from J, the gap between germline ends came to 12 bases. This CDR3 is CASSTRTDYNEQFF. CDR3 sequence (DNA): TGTGCCAGCAGCACAAGGACAGATTACAATGAGCAGTTCTTC.

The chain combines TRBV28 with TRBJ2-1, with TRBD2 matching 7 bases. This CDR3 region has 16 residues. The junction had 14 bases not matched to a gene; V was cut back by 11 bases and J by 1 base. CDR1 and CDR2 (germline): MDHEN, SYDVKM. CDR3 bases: TGTGCCGTTTTACCCAGATGGGGGGGTTCCTACAATGAGCAGTTCTTC. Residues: CAVLPRWGGSYNEQFF. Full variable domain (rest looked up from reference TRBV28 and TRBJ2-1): DVKVTQSSRYLVKRTGEKVFLECVQDMDHENMFWYRQDPGLGLRLIYFSYDVKMKEKGDIPEGYSVSREKKERFSLILESASTNQTSMYLCAVLPRWGGSYNEQFFGPGTRLTVL.

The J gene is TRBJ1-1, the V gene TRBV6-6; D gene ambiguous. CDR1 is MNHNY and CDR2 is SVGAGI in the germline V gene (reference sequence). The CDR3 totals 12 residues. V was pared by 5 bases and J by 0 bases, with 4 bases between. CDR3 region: CASSRVNTEAFF. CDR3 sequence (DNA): TGTGCCAGCAGTAGAGTGAACACTGAAGCTTTCTTT.

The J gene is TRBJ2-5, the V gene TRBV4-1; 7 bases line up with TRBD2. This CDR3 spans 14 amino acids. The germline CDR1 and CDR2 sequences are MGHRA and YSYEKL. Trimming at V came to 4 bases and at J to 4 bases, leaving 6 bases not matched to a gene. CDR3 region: CASSLSSGLETQYF. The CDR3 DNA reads TGCGCCAGCAGCCTTTCTAGCGGATTAGAGACCCAGTACTTC.

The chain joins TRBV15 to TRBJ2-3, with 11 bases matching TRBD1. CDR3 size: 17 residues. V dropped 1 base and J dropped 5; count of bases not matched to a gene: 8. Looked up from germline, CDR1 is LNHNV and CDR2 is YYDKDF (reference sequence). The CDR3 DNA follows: TGTGCCACCAGCAGAGTTATCGGGACAGGGGGAGGAGATACGCAGTATTTT. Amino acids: CATSRVIGTGGGDTQYF.

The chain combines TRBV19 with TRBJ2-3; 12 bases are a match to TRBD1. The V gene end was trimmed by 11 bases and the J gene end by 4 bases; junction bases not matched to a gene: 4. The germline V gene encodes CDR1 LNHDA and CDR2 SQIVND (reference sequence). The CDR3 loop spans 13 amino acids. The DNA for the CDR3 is TGTGCCTGTGGGACAGGGGGCGCAGATACGCAGTATTTT. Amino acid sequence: CACGTGGADTQYF.